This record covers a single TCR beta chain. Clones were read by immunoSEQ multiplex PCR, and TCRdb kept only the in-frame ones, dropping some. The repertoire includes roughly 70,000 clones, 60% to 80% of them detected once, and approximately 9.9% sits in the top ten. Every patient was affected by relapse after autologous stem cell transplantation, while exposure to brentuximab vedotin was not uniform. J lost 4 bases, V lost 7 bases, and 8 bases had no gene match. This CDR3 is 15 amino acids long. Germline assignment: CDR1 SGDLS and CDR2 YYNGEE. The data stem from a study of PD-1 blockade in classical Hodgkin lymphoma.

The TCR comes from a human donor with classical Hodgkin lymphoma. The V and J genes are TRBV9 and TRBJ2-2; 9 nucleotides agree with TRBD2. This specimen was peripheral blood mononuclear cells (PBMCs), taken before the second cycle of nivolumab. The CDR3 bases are TGTGCCAGCTCGGGCGGGAGGGCCGCCACCGGGGAGCTGTTTTTT. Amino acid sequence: CASSGGRAATGELFF. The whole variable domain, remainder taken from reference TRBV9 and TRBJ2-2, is DSGVTQTPKHLITATGQRVTLRCSPRSGDLSVYWYQQSLDQGLQFLIQYYNGEERAKGNILERFSAQQFPDLHSELNLSSLELGDSALYFCASSGGRAATGELFFGEGSRLTVL.